This TCR beta chain was recorded in a study of cytotoxic CD8 clonotypes in ibrutinib-treated CLL. Turning to the study itself: There were about 11 relapsed/refractory patients and 15 treatment-naive patients, and fewer than 18 were IGHV unmutated.

Study-wide results and limits: Public clonotypes were seen rarely and were contracted or stable on treatment.

This clone has just one count. Its antigen remains unidentified. Trimming pared 6 bases from V and 4 bases from J, leaving 13 bases between. There are 13 residues in the CDR3. CDR1 MNHEY and CDR2 SVGAGI come from the germline V gene. Clones were sequenced by immunoSEQ multiplex PCR, and TCRdb holds only the in-frame ones, with some missing. Of 250,000 or so clones in the sample, less than 75% were seen once. The source was PBMCs, collected after 24 months of ibrutinib treatment. This sequence was found in a human donor with chronic lymphocytic leukemia. The chain joins TRBV6-5 to TRBJ2-7; D gene ambiguous. The CDR3 coding sequence is TGTGCCAGCAGATTGGGTGCCCTATACGAGCAGTACTTC. Its translation: CASRLGALYEQYF.